This T cell receptor (beta chain) was sequenced during a study of blood T cell repertoires in COVID-19. Study information: Samples came from the United States, Italy and Spain, spanning acute and convalescent COVID-19. PBMCs, B-cell-depleted T cells, or T cells provided the cDNA or gDNA that made up the material.

Seattle patients were enrolled during active infection and followed longitudinally. With V trimmed by 0 bases and J by 5 bases, 4 bases remained unmatched. The V gene's germline CDR1 is SGHRS and CDR2 YFSETQ. This CDR3 has 14 amino acids. As for this clone: Other nucleotide sequences from this sample produce the same CDR3.

Profiled with immunoSEQ multiplex PCR; TCRdb holds only in-frame clones, not every one. The sample holds just under 350,000 clones, around nine tenths seen once. Material for sequencing was peripheral blood. The receptor was isolated from a woman aged 70 to 79 with COVID-19, enrolled during active disease. The chain uses TRBV5-1 and TRBJ1-1, with 7 bases aligning to TRBD1. Here the CDR3 DNA reads TGCGCCAGCAGCTTGGAAGCAGGGGGGACTGAAGCTTTCTTT. It specifies CASSLEAGGTEAFF.